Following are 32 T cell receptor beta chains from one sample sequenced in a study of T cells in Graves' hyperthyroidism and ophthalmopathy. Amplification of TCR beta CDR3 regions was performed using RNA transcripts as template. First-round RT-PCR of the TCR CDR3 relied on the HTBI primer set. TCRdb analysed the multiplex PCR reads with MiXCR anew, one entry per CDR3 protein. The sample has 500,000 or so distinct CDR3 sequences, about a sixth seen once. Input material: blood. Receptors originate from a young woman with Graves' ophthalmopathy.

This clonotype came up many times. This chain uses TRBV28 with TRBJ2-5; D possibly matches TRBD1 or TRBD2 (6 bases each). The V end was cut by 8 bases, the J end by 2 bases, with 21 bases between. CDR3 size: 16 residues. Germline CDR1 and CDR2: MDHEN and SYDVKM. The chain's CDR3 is CASSRGRGASQETQYF. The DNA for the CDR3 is TGTGCCAGCTCTAGGGGTAGGGGGGCGTCTCAAGAGACCCAGTACTTC.

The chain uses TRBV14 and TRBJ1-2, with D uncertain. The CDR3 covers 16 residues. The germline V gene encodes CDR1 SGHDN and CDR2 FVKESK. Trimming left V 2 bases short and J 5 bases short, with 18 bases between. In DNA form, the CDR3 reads TGTGCCAGCAGCCAAACGGAATCGGAGGGAATTTATGGCTACACCTTC. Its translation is CASSQTESEGIYGYTF.

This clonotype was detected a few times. The CDR3, as DNA: TGCGCCAGCAGCTCCCTCACCGGGACTAGCAGCACAGATACGCAGTATTTT. Amino acids: CASSSLTGTSSTDTQYF. The chain employs TRBV5-1 and TRBJ2-3; TRBD2 aligns across 9 bases. The CDR3 is 17 amino acids. CDR1 and CDR2 (germline): SGHRS, YFSETQ. The V segment lost 3 bases and the J segment 0 bases; nucleotides outside the gene matches: 8.

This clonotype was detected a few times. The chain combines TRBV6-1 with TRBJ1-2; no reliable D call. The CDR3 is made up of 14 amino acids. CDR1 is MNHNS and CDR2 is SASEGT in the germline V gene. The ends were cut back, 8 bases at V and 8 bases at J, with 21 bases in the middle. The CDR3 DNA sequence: TGTGCCAGCTCTACAGAGGCCCTCCTGGGAGGCTACACCTTC. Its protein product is CASSTEALLGGYTF.

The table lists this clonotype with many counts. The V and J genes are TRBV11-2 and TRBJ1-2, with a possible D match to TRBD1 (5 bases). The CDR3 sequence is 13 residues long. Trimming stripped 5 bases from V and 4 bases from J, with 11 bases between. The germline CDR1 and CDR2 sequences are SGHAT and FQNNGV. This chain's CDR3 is CASSPSGGYGYTF. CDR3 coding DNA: TGTGCCAGCAGCCCGTCCGGGGGCTATGGCTACACCTTC.

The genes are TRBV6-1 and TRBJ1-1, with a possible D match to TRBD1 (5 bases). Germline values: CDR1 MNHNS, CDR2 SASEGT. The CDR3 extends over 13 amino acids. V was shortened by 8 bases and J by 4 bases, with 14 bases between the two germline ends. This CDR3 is CASFRSGTTEAFF. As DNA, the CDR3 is TGTGCCAGCTTTCGGTCGGGGACCACTGAAGCTTTCTTT.

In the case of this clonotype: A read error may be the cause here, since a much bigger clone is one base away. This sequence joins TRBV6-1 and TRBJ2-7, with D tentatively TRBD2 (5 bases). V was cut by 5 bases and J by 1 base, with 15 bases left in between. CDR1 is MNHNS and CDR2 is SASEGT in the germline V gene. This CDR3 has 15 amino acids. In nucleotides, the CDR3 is TGTGCCAGCAGTCTAGGACGGGGTGAATCCTACGAGCAGTACTTC. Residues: CASSLGRGESYEQYF.

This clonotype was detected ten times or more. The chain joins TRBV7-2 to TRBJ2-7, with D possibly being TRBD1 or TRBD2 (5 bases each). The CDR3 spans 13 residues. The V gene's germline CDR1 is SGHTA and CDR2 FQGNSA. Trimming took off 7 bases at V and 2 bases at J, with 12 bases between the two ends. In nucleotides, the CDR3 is TGTGCCAGCAACAAGGGACGGCCCTACGAGCAGTACTTC. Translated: CASNKGRPYEQYF.

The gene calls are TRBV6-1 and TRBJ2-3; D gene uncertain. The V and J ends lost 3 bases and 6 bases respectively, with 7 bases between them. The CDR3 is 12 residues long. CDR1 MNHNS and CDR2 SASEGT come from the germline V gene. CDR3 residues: CASSEPRDTQYF. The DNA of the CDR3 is TGTGCCAGCAGTGAGCCTCGGGATACGCAGTATTTT.

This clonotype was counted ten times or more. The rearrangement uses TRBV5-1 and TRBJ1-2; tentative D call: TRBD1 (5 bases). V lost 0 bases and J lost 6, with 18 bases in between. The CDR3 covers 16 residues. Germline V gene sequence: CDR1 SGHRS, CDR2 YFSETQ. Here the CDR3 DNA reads TGCGCCAGCAGCTTGGCCAATAAGGGGAGACTCGATGGCTACACCTTC. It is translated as CASSLANKGRLDGYTF.

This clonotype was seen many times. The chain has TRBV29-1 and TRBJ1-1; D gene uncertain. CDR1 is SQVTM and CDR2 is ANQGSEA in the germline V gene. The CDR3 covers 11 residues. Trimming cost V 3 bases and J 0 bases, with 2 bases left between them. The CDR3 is CSVELNTEAFF. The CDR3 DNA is TGCAGCGTTGAGCTGAACACTGAAGCTTTCTTT.

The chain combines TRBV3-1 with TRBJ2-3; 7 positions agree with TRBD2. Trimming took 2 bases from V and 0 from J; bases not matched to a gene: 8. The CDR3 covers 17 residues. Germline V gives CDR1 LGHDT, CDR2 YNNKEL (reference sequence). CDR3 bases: TGTGCCAGCAGCCAACCGCCTAGCGGCACTAGCACAGATACGCAGTATTTT. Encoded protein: CASSQPPSGTSTDTQYF.

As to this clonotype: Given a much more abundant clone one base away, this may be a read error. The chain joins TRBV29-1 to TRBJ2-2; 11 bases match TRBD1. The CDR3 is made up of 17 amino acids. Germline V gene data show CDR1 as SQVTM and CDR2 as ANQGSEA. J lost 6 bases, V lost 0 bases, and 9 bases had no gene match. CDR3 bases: TGCAGCGTTGAAGAAGGGAGGACAGGGGGCATCCCCGGGGAGCTGTTTTTT. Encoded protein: CSVEEGRTGGIPGELFF.

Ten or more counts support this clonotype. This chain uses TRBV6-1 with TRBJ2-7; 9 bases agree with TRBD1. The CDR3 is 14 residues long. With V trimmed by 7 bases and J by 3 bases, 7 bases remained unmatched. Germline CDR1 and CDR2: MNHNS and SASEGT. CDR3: CASTPGQGLYEQYF. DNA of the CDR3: TGTGCCAGCACCCCGGGACAGGGACTCTACGAGCAGTACTTC.

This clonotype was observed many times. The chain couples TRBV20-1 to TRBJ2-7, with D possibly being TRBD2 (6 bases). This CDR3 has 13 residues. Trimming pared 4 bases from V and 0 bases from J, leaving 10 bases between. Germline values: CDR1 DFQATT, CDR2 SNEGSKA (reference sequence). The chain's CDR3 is CSATMTSSYEQYF. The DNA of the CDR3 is TGCAGTGCTACGATGACTAGCTCCTACGAGCAGTACTTC.

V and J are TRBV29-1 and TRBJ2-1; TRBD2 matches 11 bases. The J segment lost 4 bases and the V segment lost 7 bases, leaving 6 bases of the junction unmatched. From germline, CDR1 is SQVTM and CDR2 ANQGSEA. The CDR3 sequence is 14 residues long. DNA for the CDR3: TGCAGCGCCGGGACTAGCGGTAATTACAATGAGCAGTTCTTC. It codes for CSAGTSGNYNEQFF.

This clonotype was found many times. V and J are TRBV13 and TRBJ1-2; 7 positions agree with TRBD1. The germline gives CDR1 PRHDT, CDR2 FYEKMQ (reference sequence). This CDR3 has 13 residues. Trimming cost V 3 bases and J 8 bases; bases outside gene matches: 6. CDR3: CASSFDRVSGYTF. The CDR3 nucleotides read TGTGCCAGCAGCTTCGACAGGGTAAGCGGCTACACCTTC.

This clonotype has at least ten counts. In DNA form, the CDR3 reads TGTGCCAGCAGCTCTGGACAGGGAATAGTCTACGAGCAGTACTTC. This sequence encodes CASSSGQGIVYEQYF. The V gene is TRBV7-9, the J gene TRBJ2-7; 8 bases fit TRBD1. From germline, CDR1 is SEHNR and CDR2 FQNEAQ (reference sequence). V trimming: 4 bases; J trimming: 3 bases; junction bases outside the gene matches: 8. CDR3 length: 15 residues. Full variable domain (remainder filled in from reference TRBV7-9 and TRBJ2-7): DTGVSQNPRHKITKRGQNVTFRCDPISEHNRLYWYRQTLGQGPEFLTYFQNEAQLEKSRLLSDRFSAERPKGSFSTLEIQRTEQGDSAMYLCASSSGQGIVYEQYFGPGTRLTVT.

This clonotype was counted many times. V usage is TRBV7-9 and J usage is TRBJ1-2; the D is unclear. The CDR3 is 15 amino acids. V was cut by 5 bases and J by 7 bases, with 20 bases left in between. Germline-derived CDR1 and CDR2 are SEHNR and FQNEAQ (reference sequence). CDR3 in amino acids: CASSPTLVISGGYTF. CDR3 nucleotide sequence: TGTGCCAGCAGCCCGACGCTAGTTATCAGTGGTGGCTACACCTTC.

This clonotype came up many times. The CDR3 nucleotides are TGTGCCAGCAGCTTAGTAACAGGGCATGAAAAACTGTTTTTT. Translated, it gives CASSLVTGHEKLFF. The chain joins TRBV11-2 to TRBJ1-4; D perhaps matches TRBD1 (6 bases). CDR1 and CDR2 (germline): SGHAT, FQNNGV. The CDR3 has 14 residues. V lost 1 base and J lost 6, with 9 bases in between.

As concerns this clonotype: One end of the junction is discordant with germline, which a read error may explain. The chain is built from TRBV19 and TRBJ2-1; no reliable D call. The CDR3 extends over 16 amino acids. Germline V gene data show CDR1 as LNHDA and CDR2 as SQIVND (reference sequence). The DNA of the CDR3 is TGTGCCAGTAGCACTACCCTCTCCCGGCTCTACAATGGGCAGTTCTTC. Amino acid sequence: CASSTTLSRLYNGQFF. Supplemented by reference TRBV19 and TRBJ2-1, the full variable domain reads DGGITQSPKYLFRKEGQNVTLSCEQNLNHDAMYWYRQDPGQGLRLIYYSQIVNDFQKGDIAEGYSVSREKKESFPLTVTSAQKNPTAFYLCASSTTLSRLYNGQFFGPGTRLTVL.

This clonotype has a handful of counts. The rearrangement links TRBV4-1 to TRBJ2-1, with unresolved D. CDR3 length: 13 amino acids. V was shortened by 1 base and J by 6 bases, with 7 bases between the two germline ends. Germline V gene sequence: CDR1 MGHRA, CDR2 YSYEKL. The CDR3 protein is CASSQVNLNEQFF. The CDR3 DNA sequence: TGCGCCAGCAGCCAAGTTAACCTCAATGAGCAGTTCTTC.

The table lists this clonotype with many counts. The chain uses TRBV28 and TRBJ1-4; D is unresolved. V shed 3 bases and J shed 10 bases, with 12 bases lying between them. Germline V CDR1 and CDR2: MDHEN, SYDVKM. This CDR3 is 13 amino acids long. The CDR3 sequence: CASSFTVVGKLFF. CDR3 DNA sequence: TGTGCCAGCAGTTTTACAGTGGTCGGAAAACTGTTTTTT.

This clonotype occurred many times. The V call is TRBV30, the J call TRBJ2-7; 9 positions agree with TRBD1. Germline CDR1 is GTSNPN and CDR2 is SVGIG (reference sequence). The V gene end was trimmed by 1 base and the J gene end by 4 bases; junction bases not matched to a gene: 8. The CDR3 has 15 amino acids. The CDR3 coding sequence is TGTGCCTGGAGTGGGAAACCGGGACAGGGATACGAGCAGTACTTC. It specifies CAWSGKPGQGYEQYF.

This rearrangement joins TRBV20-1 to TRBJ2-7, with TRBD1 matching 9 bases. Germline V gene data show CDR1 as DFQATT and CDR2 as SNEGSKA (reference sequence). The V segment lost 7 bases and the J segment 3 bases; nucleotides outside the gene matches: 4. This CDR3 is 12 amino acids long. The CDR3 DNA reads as TGCAGTGTACCGGGACAGGGCTACGAGCAGTACTTC. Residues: CSVPGQGYEQYF.

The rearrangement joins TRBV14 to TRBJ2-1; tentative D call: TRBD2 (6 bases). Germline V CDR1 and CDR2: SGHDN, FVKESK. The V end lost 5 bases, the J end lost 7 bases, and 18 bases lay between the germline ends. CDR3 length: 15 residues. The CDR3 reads CASSKSGQSWNEQFF. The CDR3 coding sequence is TGTGCCAGCAGCAAAAGCGGGCAGTCTTGGAATGAGCAGTTCTTC.

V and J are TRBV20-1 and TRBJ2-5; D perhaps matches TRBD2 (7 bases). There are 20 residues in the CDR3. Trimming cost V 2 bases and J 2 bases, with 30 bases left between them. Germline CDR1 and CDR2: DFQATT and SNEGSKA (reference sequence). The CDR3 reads CSARFRGGQGRHLGQETQYF. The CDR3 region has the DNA TGCAGTGCTAGATTCCGCGGGGGCCAGGGGAGGCATCTAGGTCAAGAGACCCAGTACTTC.

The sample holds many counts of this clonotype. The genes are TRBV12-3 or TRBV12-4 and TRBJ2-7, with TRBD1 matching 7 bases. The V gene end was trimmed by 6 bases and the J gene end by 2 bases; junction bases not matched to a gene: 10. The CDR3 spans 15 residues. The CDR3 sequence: CASSSVTGLPYEQYF. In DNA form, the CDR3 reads TGTGCCAGCAGCTCCGTGACAGGGCTCCCCTACGAGCAGTACTTC.

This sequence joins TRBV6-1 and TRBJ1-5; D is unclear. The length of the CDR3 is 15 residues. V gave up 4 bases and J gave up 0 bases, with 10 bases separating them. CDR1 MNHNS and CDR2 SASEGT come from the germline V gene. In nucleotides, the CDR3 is TGTGCCAGCAGTGCCTTTCGGGATAGCAATCAGCCCCAGCATTTT. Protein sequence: CASSAFRDSNQPQHF.

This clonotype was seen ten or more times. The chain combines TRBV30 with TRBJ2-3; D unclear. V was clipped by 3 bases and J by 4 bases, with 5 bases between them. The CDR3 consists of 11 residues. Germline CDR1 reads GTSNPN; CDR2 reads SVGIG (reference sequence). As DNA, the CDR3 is TGTGCCTGGAGGACTGCAGATACGCAGTATTTT. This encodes CAWRTADTQYF.

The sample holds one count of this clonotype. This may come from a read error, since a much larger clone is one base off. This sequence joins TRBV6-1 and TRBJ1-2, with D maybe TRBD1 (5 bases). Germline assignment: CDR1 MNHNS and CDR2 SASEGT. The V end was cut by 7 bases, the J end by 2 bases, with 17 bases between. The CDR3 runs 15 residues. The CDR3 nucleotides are TGTGCCAGCAAGGGCGGTGCAGGGCTAAACTATGGCTACACCTTC. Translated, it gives CASKGGAGLNYGYTF.

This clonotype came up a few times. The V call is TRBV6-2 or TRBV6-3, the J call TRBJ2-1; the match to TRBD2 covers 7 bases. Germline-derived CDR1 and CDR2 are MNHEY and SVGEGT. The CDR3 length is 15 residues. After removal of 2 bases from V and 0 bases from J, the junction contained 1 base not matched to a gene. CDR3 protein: CASSYAGVSYNEQFF. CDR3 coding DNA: TGTGCCAGCAGTTACGCGGGAGTCTCCTACAATGAGCAGTTCTTC.